This T cell receptor beta chain was found in a study of control samples from healthy donors and cancer patients. This clone has only one observation. Repertoires were generated with immunoSEQ multiplex PCR, while TCRdb's copy carries only in-frame clones and drops some. Of roughly 88,000 clones in the sample, roughly nine tenths were seen once. The specimen sequenced was blood. The source is a woman under 40 in good health.

The CDR3 DNA reads TGTGCCAGTAGTATAGGTGGCAGGGGCGACTACGAGCAGTACTTC. As protein: CASSIGGRGDYEQYF. The rearrangement joins TRBV19 to TRBJ2-7; possible D gene TRBD1, 6 bases. Trimming removed 1 base at V and 3 bases at J, with 13 bases between. Germline V gene lookup returns CDR1 LNHDA and CDR2 SQIVND (reference sequence). The CDR3 is 15 residues long.